This T cell receptor (beta chain) was found in a study of persistence of HIV-infected CD4 T cells. Study-wide findings and caveats: CMV- and Gag-responding cells had lower TCRbeta richness than CD3/CD28-responding cells.

The immunoSEQ assay was version 4, run in survey mode. Here immunoSEQ multiplex PCR was the method, and the copy in TCRdb shows in-frame clones only, minus some. The top ten clones hold roughly 6.5% of a sample with approximately 31,000 clones, about 81% of them seen once. Remarks on this clone: No antigen is known for it.

Cells were stimulated with CMV-infected fibroblast lysates at around 9.1 ug/mL. CD40L-negative CD69-negative CD45RO-high memory CD4+ T cells were sorted as populations depleted of antigen-responding cells. Donors were HIV-1-infected adults who began suppressive ART during chronic infection. Sequenced here: CD4+ T cells sorted from PBMCs after approximately 18-hour stimulation, sampled from a patient who received antiretroviral therapy. This sequence originates from an adult woman with HIV who was CMV-seropositive.

The CDR3 reads CASRSSGGAETQYF. The CDR3 nucleotides are TGTGCCAGCAGATCTAGCGGGGGGGCAGAGACCCAGTACTTC. The chain combines TRBV6-5 with TRBJ2-5, with 12 bases that match TRBD2. Trimming removed 6 bases from V and 4 bases from J; junction bases left unmatched: 3. The CDR3 extends over 14 amino acids. The germline gives CDR1 MNHEY, CDR2 SVGAGI.